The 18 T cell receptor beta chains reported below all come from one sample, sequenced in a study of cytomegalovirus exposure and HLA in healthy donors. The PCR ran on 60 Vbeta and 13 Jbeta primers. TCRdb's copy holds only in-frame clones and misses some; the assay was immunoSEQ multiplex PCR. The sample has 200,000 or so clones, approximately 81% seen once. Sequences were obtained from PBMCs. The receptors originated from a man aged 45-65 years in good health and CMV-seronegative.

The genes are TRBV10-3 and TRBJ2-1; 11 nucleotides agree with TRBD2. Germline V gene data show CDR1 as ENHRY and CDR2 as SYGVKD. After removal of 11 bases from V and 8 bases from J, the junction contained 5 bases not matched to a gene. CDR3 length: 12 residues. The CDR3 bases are TGTGCCGTTAGCGGGGGGGCATATGAGCAGTTCTTC. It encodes CAVSGGAYEQFF.

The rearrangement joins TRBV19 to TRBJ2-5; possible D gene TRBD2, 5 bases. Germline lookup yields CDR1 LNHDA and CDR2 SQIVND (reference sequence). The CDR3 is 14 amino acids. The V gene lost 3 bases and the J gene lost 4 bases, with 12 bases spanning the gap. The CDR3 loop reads CASSIVSSRETQYF. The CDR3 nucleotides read TGTGCCAGTAGTATCGTTTCTAGCCGAGAGACCCAGTACTTC.

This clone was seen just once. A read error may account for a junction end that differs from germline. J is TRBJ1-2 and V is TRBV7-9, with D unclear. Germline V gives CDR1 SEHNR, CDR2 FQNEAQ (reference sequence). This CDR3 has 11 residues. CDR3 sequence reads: CSSHSEAVSFF. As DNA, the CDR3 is TGTTCCAGCCATTCGGAGGCGGTTTCCTTCTTC. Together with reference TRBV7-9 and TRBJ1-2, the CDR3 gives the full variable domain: DTGVSQNPRHKITKRGQNVTFRCDPISEHNRLYWYRQTLGQGPEFLTYFQNEAQLEKSRLLSDRFSAERPKGSFSTLEIQRTEQGDSAMYLCSSHSEAVSFFGSGTRLTVV.

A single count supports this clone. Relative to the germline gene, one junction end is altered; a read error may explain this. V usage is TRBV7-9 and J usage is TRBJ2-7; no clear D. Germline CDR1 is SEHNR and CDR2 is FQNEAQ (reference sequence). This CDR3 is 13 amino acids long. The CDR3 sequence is CSSSPPSSYEQYF. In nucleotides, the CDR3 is TGTTCCAGCAGCCCGCCGAGCTCCTACGAGCAGTACTTC.

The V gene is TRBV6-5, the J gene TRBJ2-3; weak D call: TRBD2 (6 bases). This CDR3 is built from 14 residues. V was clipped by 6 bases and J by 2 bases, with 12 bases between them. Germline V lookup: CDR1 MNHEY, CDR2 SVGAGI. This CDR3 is CASSRGTFTDTQYF. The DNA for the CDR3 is TGTGCCAGCAGCCGGGGGACCTTCACAGATACGCAGTATTTT.

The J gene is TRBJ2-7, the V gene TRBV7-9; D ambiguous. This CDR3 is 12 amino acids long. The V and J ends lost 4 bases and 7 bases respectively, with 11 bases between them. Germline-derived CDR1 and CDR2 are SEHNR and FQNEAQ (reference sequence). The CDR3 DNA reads TGTGCCAGCAGCTCTACCCTAGAGGAGCAGTACTTC. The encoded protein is CASSSTLEEQYF.

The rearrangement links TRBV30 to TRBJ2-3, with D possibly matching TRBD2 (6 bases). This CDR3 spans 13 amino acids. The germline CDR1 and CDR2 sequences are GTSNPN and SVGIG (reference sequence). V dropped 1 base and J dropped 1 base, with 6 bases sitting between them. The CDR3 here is CAWSGGGTDTQYF. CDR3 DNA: TGTGCCTGGAGTGGGGGGGGCACAGATACGCAGTATTTT.

CDR3 residues: CASLSTDTQYF. Written as DNA, the CDR3 is TGTGCCAGCCTAAGCACAGATACGCAGTATTTT. The V gene is TRBV6-6, the J gene TRBJ2-3, with D uncertain. Trimming took off 8 bases at V and 0 bases at J, with 3 bases between the two ends. CDR1 is MNHNY, CDR2 SVGAGI, per germline (reference sequence). The CDR3 loop spans 11 amino acids.

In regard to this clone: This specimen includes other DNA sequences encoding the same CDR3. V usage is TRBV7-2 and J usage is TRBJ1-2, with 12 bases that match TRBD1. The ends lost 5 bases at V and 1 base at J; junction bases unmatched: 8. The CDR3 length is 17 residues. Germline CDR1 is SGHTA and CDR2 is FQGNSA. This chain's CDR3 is CASSLRGQGAGNYGYTF. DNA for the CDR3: TGTGCCAGCAGCCTACGGGGACAGGGGGCGGGTAACTATGGCTACACCTTC.

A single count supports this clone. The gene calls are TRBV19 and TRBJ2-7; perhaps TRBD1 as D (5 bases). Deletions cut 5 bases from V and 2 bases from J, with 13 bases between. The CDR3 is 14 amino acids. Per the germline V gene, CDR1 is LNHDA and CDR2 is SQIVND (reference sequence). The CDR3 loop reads CASSPTQTAYEQYF. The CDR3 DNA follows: TGTGCCAGTAGTCCCACCCAGACAGCCTACGAGCAGTACTTC.

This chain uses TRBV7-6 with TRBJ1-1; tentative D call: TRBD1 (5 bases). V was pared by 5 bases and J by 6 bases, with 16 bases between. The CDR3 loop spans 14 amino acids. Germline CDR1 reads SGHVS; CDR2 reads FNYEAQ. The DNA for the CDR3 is TGTGCCAGCAGCGACCCGGGACTGGGGTCTGAAGCTTTCTTT. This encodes CASSDPGLGSEAFF.

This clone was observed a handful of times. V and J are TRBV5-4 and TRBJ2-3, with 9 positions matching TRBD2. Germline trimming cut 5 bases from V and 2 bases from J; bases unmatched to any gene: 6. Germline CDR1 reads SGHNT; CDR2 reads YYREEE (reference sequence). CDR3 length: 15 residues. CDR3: CASSRASGATDTQYF. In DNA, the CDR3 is TGTGCCAGCAGTAGGGCTAGCGGGGCCACAGATACGCAGTATTTT.

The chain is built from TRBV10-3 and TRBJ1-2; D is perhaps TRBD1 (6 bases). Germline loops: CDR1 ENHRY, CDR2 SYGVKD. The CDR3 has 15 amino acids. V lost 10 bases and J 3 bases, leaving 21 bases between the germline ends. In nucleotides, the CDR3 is TGTGCCACCAAGCGACAGGAGCTAACCGACTATGGCTACACCTTC. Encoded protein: CATKRQELTDYGYTF.

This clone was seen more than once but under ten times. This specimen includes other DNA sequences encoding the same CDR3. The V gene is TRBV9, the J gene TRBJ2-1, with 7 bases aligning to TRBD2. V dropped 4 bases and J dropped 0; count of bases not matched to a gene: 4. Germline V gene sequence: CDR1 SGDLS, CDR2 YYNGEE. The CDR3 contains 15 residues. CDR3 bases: TGTGCCAGCAGCAGTCGCGGGAGCTCCTACAATGAGCAGTTCTTC. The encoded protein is CASSSRGSSYNEQFF.

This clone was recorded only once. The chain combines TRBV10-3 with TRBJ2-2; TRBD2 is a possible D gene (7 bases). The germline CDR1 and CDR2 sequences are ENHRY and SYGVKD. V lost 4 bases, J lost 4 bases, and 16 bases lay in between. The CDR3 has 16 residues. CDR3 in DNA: TGTGCCATCAGTGCTGGGGGGGGGCCGGGCACCGGGGAGCTGTTTTTT. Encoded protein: CAISAGGGPGTGELFF.

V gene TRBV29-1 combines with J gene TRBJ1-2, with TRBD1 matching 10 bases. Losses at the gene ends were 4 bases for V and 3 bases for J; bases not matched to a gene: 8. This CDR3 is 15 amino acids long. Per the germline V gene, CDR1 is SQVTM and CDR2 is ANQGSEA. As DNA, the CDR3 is TGCAGCGTTGGACGAGGGGACAGGGGAGACTATGGCTACACCTTC. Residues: CSVGRGDRGDYGYTF.

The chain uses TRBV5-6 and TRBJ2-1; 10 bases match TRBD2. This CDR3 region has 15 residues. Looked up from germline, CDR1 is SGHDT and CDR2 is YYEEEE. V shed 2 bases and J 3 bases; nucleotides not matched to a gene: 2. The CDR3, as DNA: TGTGCCAGCAGCTTAGGACTAGCGGACTACAATGAGCAGTTCTTC. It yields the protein CASSLGLADYNEQFF.

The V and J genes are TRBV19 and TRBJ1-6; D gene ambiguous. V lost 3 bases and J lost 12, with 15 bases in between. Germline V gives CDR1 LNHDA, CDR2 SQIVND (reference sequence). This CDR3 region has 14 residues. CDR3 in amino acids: CASSIRQATQPLHF. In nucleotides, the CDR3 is TGTGCCAGTAGTATTCGCCAGGCAACTCAACCCCTCCACTTT.